Below, 7 T cell receptor beta chains from the same sample are listed, as sequenced in a study of siplizumab effects on memory and regulatory T cells. The method was immunoSEQ multiplex PCR; TCRdb's version includes in-frame clones alone and lacks a portion of them. The profile shows approximately 100,000 clones, over 90% of them singletons. Sequencing was performed on Tregs sorted from blood. The receptors were gathered from a human donor in good health.

The rearrangement links TRBV11-1 to TRBJ2-1, with D tentatively TRBD2 (6 bases). Trimming stripped 5 bases from V and 8 bases from J, with 19 bases between. CDR1 SGHAT and CDR2 FQDESV come from the germline V gene (reference sequence). The CDR3 is 15 amino acids. The CDR3 DNA follows: TGTGCCAGCAGCGAATACGGGACTTCATTGGATGAGCAGTTCTTC. It is translated as CASSEYGTSLDEQFF. Using reference TRBV11-1 and TRBJ2-1 for the parts outside the CDR3, the full variable domain is EAEVAQSPRYKITEKSQAVAFWCDPISGHATLYWYRQILGQGPELLVQFQDESVVDDSQLPKDRFSAERLKGVDSTLKIQPAELGDSAMYLCASSEYGTSLDEQFFGPGTRLTVL.

The CDR3 protein is CASSSNTGVGNQPQHF. CDR3 DNA: TGTGCCAGCAGTTCCAACACAGGGGTTGGCAATCAGCCCCAGCATTTT. J is TRBJ1-5 and V is TRBV6-5, with 7 bases fitting TRBD1. The CDR3 has 16 amino acids. Losses at the gene ends were 4 bases for V and 2 bases for J; bases not matched to a gene: 8. Germline CDR1 is MNHEY and CDR2 is SVGAGI.

The gene calls are TRBV10-3 and TRBJ2-7; no reliable D call. The CDR3 loop spans 16 amino acids. V lost 1 base and J 6 bases, leaving 19 bases between the germline ends. The germline CDR1 and CDR2 sequences are ENHRY and SYGVKD. CDR3 in DNA: TGTGCCATCAGTGAGTTAAAAGGACCTGGCCTCGGCGAGCAGTACTTC. As protein: CAISELKGPGLGEQYF.

The V and J genes are TRBV27 and TRBJ2-5, with 9 bases that match TRBD2. This CDR3 region has 17 residues. Germline trimming cut 5 bases from V and 6 bases from J; bases unmatched to any gene: 16. Germline V gives CDR1 MNHEY, CDR2 SMNVEV (reference sequence). The CDR3 spells CASSPTPLAGIAQTQYF. CDR3 bases: TGTGCCAGCAGTCCCACCCCCCTAGCGGGGATCGCCCAGACCCAGTACTTC.

The genes are TRBV7-8 and TRBJ2-7; D gene ambiguous. Trimming cost V 2 bases and J 3 bases, with 8 bases left between them. CDR3 length: 13 amino acids. Per the germline V gene, CDR1 is SGHVS and CDR2 is FQNEAQ. This CDR3 reads CASSLSRSYEQYF. The CDR3 bases are TGTGCCAGCAGCTTAAGCAGGAGCTACGAGCAGTACTTC.

V usage is TRBV7-9 and J usage is TRBJ2-3; weak D call: TRBD2 (5 bases). The germline V and J ends were trimmed by 5 bases and 0 bases, with 12 bases remaining between them. Germline CDR1 reads SEHNR; CDR2 reads FQNEAQ (reference sequence). This CDR3 comprises 15 residues. The CDR3: CASSKTKPSTDTQYF. The CDR3 coding sequence is TGTGCCAGCAGCAAGACTAAACCTAGCACAGATACGCAGTATTTT.

As for this clone: This sample includes further DNA sequences coding for the same CDR3. The rearrangement links TRBV11-2 to TRBJ1-3; D unresolved. CDR3 length: 14 amino acids. Trimming left V 2 bases short and J 1 base short, with 6 bases between. CDR1 is SGHAT and CDR2 is FQNNGV in the germline V gene. In DNA form, the CDR3 reads TGTGCCAGCAGCTTATCGCGATCTGGAAACACCATATATTTT. This sequence encodes CASSLSRSGNTIYF.